This TCR beta chain originates from a study of T cell responses to AZD1222 COVID-19 vaccine. Study findings and constraints: Among those given AZD1222, only five to seven were seropositive at baseline. Repertoire sampling was restricted to post-peak T cell response timepoints. CD4 TCRs linked to vaccination spanned spike, dominating at 160-218 and 743-854.

The protocol was immunoSEQ multiplex PCR, while the TCRdb copy is restricted to in-frame clones and leaves out a portion. The data contain 100,000 or so clones, 88% of them singletons. V lost 4 bases and J 0 bases, leaving 16 bases between the germline ends. This CDR3 spans 17 amino acids. Germline CDR1 LNHDA, CDR2 SQIVND (reference sequence). Comment on this clone: Its antigen is currently unknown.

The specimen comprised peripheral blood, sampled on day 0 of AZD1222 vaccination. This sequence originates from an adult in good health. The V call is TRBV19, the J call TRBJ1-3; D might be TRBD1 (6 bases). The chain's CDR3 is CASSKGEDPASGNTIYF. The CDR3 DNA reads as TGTGCCAGTAGTAAGGGGGAAGACCCGGCCTCTGGAAACACCATATATTTT.